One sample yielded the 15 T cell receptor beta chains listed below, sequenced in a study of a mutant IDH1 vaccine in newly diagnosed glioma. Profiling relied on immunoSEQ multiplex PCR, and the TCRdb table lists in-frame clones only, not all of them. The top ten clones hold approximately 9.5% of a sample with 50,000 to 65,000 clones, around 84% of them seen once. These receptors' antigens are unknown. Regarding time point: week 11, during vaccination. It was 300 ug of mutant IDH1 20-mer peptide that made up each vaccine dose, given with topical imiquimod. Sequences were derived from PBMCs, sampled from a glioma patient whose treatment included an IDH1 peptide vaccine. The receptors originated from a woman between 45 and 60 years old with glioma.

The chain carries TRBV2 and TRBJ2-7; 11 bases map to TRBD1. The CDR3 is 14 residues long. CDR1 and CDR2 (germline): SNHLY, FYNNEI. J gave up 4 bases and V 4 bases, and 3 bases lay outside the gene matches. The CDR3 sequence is CASSGGQGGYEQYF. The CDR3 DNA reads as TGTGCCAGCAGTGGGGGACAGGGGGGGTACGAGCAGTACTTC.

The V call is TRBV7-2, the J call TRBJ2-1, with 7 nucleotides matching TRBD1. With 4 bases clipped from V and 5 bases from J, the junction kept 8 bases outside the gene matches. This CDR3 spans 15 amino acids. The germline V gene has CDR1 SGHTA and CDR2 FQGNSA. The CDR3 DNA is TGTGCCAGCAGCTACAGTGACAGGGATAACAATGAGCAGTTCTTC. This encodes CASSYSDRDNNEQFF. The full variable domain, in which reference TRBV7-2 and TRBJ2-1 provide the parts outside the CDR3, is GAGVSQSPSNKVTEKGKDVELRCDPISGHTALYWYRQSLGQGLEFLIYFQGNSAPDKSGLPSDRFSAERTGGSVSTLTIQRTQQEDSAVYLCASSYSDRDNNEQFFGPGTRLTVL.

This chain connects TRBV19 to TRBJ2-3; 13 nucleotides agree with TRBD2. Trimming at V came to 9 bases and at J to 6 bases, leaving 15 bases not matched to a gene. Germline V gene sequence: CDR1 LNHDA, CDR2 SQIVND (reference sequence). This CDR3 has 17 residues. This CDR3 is CASNAPTSGGPRDTQYF. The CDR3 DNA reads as TGTGCCAGCAACGCCCCGACTAGCGGGGGGCCAAGGGATACGCAGTATTTT.

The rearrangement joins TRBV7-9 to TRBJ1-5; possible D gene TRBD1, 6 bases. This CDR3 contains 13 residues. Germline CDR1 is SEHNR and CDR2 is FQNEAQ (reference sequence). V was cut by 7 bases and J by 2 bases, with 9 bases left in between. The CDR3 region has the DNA TGTGCCAGCACCCCAGGGGGCAATCAGCCCCAGCATTTT. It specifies CASTPGGNQPQHF.

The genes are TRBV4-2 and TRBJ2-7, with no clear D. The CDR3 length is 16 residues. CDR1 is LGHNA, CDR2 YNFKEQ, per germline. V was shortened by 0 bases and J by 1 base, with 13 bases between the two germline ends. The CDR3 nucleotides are TGTGCCAGCAGCCAAGAGGTCTCGGTAGAGTCCTACGAGCAGTACTTC. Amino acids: CASSQEVSVESYEQYF.

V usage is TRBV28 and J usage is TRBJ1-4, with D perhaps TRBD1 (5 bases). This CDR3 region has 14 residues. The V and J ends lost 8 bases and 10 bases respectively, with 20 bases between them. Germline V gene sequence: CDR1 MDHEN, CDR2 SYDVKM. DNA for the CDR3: TGTGCCAGCCTGGCGGGGCCGGAGAGGGGAAAACTGTTTTTT. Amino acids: CASLAGPERGKLFF.

In DNA, the CDR3 is TGTGCCAGCAGTGATCGGACAGGGGTTAACACCATATATTTT. Protein: CASSDRTGVNTIYF. The V gene is TRBV6-1, the J gene TRBJ1-3; 9 nucleotides match TRBD1. Germline CDR1 reads MNHNS; CDR2 reads SASEGT. CDR3 size: 14 residues. J gave up 7 bases and V 3 bases, and 4 bases lay outside the gene matches.

The CDR3 DNA reads TGTGCCAGCAGCCGCGTCGGGATCGTCAATCAGCCCCAGCATTTT. Its translation is CASSRVGIVNQPQHF. The J gene is TRBJ1-5, the V gene TRBV6-5, with no clear D. The CDR3 is 15 amino acids. Germline V gene lookup returns CDR1 MNHEY and CDR2 SVGAGI. Trimming took 6 bases from V and 3 from J, leaving 15 bases between them.

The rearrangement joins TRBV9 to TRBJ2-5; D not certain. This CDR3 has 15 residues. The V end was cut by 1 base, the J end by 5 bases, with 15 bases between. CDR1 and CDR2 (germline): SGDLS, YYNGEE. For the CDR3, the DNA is TGTGCCAGCAGCGTAACGCCCGTTAGCTCGGAGACCCAGTACTTC. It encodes CASSVTPVSSETQYF.

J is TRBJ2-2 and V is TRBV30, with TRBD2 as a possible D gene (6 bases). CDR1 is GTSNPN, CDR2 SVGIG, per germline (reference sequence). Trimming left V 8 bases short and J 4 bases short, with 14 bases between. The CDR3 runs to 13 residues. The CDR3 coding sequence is TGTGCCCTCCGGGGGTGGGCCACCGGGGAGCTGTTTTTT. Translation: CALRGWATGELFF.

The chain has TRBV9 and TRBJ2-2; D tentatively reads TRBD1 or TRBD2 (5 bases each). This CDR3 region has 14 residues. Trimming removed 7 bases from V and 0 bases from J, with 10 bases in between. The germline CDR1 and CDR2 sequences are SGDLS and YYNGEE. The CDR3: CASRTGPNTGELFF. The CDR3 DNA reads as TGTGCCAGCCGGACGGGACCGAACACCGGGGAGCTGTTTTTT.

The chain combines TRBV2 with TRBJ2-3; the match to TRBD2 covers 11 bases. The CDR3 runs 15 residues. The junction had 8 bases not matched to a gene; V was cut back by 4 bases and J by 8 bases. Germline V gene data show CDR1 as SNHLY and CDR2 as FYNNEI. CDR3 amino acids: CASSAQLAGDGTQYF. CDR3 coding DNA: TGTGCCAGCAGTGCCCAACTAGCGGGGGACGGTACGCAGTATTTT.

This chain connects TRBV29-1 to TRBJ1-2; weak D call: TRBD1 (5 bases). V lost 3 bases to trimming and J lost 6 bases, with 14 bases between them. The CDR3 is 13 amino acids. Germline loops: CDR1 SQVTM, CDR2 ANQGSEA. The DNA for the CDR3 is TGCAGCGTTGATTATTATGGGGGGGATGGCTACACCTTC. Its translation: CSVDYYGGDGYTF.

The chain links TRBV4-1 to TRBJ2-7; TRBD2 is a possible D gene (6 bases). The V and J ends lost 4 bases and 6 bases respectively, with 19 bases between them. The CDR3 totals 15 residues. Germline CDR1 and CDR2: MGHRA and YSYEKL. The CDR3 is CASSPELGLPLEQYF. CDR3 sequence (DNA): TGCGCCAGCAGCCCCGAACTGGGACTGCCCCTCGAGCAGTACTTC.

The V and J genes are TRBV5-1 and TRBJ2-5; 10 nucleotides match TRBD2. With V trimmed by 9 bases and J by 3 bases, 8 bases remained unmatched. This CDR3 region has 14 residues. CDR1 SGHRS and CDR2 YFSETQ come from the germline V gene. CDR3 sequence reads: CATAALAGEETQYF. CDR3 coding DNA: TGCGCCACCGCGGCCCTAGCGGGAGAAGAGACCCAGTACTTC.